The 20 T cell receptor beta chains listed next were all sequenced from one sample in a study of blood T cell repertoires in COVID-19. TCRdb's copy holds only in-frame clones and misses some; the assay was immunoSEQ multiplex PCR. Of fewer than 100,000 clones in the sample, about 86% were seen once. The specimen was peripheral blood. Receptor source: a human donor in a cohort sampled during active COVID-19.

This chain uses TRBV30 with TRBJ2-7, with D possibly being TRBD2 (5 bases). Germline V gene lookup returns CDR1 GTSNPN and CDR2 SVGIG (reference sequence). V lost 4 bases and J lost 6, with 10 bases in between. This CDR3 comprises 11 residues. DNA of the CDR3: TGTGCCTGGAACCGAGGAGGCGAGCAGTACTTC. It yields the protein CAWNRGGEQYF.

CDR3 nucleotide sequence: TGTGCCAGCAGATCATTAGGCGGGAAGCAGTTCTTC. Translating it yields CASRSLGGKQFF. The chain carries TRBV27 and TRBJ2-1; maybe TRBD2 (6 bases). The V end was cut by 6 bases, the J end by 11 bases, with 14 bases between. Germline V CDR1 and CDR2: MNHEY, SMNVEV (reference sequence). The CDR3 contains 12 residues.

V is TRBV2 and J is TRBJ2-2; D is undetermined. This CDR3 spans 15 amino acids. Germline CDR1 reads SNHLY; CDR2 reads FYNNEI. Deletions cut 4 bases from V and 4 bases from J, with 13 bases between. In DNA, the CDR3 is TGTGCCAGCAGTGCACAGAGATCGCTCACCGGGGAGCTGTTTTTT. Its protein is CASSAQRSLTGELFF.

The chain employs TRBV7-8 and TRBJ1-1; weak D call: TRBD1 (5 bases). The CDR3 runs to 13 residues. The ends were cut back, 3 bases at V and 7 bases at J, with 12 bases in the middle. The germline gives CDR1 SGHVS, CDR2 FQNEAQ. The CDR3: CASSFGGEVEAFF. The CDR3 DNA is TGTGCCAGCAGCTTTGGAGGGGAGGTTGAAGCTTTCTTT.

The genes are TRBV6-5 and TRBJ2-2, with 7 bases fitting TRBD1. The CDR3 is 14 residues long. J gave up 7 bases and V 6 bases, and 8 bases lay outside the gene matches. CDR1 and CDR2 (germline): MNHEY, SVGAGI. CDR3 nucleotide sequence: TGTGCCAGCAGAAATACAGGGGTTAACGGGGAGCTGTTTTTT. As protein: CASRNTGVNGELFF.

This rearrangement joins TRBV6-2 or TRBV6-3 to TRBJ1-1; D may be TRBD1 (6 bases). CDR1 and CDR2 (germline): MNHEY, SVGEGT. Deletions cut 0 bases from V and 5 bases from J, with 22 bases between. This CDR3 has 18 amino acids. The CDR3 bases are TGTGCCAGCAGTTACTCAAATTTGCAGGGGAGAGGGAAGACTGAAGCTTTCTTT. Residues: CASSYSNLQGRGKTEAFF.

The rearrangement uses TRBV7-2 and TRBJ1-2, with D perhaps matching TRBD1 (5 bases). Trimming took 4 bases from V and 8 from J, leaving 17 bases between them. Germline V lookup: CDR1 SGHTA, CDR2 FQGNSA. CDR3 size: 14 residues. The CDR3 reads CASSSRERVWGYTF. The CDR3 DNA is TGTGCCAGCAGCTCCAGGGAGCGGGTTTGGGGCTACACCTTC.

The V and J genes are TRBV4-1 and TRBJ2-1, with D perhaps TRBD2 (7 bases). Deletions cut 8 bases from V and 9 bases from J, with 14 bases between. This CDR3 spans 12 amino acids. Germline assignment: CDR1 MGHRA and CDR2 YSYEKL. This CDR3 is CASGGGPPEQFF. The CDR3 coding sequence is TGCGCCAGCGGGGGGGGGCCTCCTGAGCAGTTCTTC.

J is TRBJ1-4 and V is TRBV6-1; D might be TRBD1 (6 bases). Between the trimmed V and J ends, which lost 3 bases and 0 bases, there was a span of 11 bases. This CDR3 spans 16 amino acids. Germline V CDR1 and CDR2: MNHNS, SASEGT. The CDR3 DNA reads as TGTGCCAGCAGTGAGGGCAGGGGTGCAACTAATGAAAAACTGTTTTTT. Amino acids: CASSEGRGATNEKLFF.

As regards this clone: This same CDR3 is encoded by further DNA sequences in the sample. The chain couples TRBV19 to TRBJ1-2; D is uncertain. CDR1 and CDR2 from the germline V gene are LNHDA and SQIVND (reference sequence). Trimming took off 3 bases at V and 4 bases at J, with 9 bases between the two ends. This CDR3 contains 13 residues. In DNA, the CDR3 is TGTGCCAGTAGTATTGGGCAGGCCTATGGCTACACCTTC. Encoded protein: CASSIGQAYGYTF.

The chain recombines TRBV5-1 with TRBJ2-4, with D possibly being TRBD2 (6 bases). V lost 2 bases and J 2 bases, leaving 14 bases between the germline ends. This CDR3 is built from 16 residues. Germline CDR1 SGHRS, CDR2 YFSETQ. The CDR3 region is CASSFGGGEPKNIQYF. In DNA, the CDR3 is TGCGCCAGCAGCTTCGGTGGAGGGGAACCCAAAAACATTCAGTACTTC.

The V gene is TRBV5-1, the J gene TRBJ2-1; D perhaps matches TRBD2 (5 bases). This CDR3 is built from 15 residues. Deletions cut 0 bases from V and 4 bases from J, with 11 bases between. CDR1 and CDR2 (germline): SGHRS, YFSETQ. CDR3 amino acids: CASSLAPGRYNEQFF. The CDR3, as DNA: TGCGCCAGCAGCTTGGCCCCGGGAAGATACAATGAGCAGTTCTTC.

The chain recombines TRBV30 with TRBJ1-6, with no clear D. Germline V lookup: CDR1 GTSNPN, CDR2 SVGIG (reference sequence). V was shortened by 4 bases and J by 4 bases, with 5 bases between the two germline ends. This CDR3 is 12 amino acids long. The CDR3 protein is CAWTQYNSPLHF. The CDR3 DNA follows: TGTGCCTGGACTCAGTATAATTCACCCCTCCACTTT.

This chain joins TRBV5-1 and TRBJ1-3; the D is unclear. Germline V gives CDR1 SGHRS, CDR2 YFSETQ. The CDR3 length is 16 residues. The V and J ends lost 0 bases and 0 bases respectively, with 10 bases between them. CDR3 amino acids: CASSLEAGSSGNTIYF. The DNA of the CDR3 is TGCGCCAGCAGCTTGGAAGCGGGGAGCTCTGGAAACACCATATATTTT.

The CDR3 DNA is TGTGCCAGCAGCTTAGCGCGTGGCGGGGGCACCCACAATGAGCAGTTCTTC. Translated: CASSLARGGGTHNEQFF. The genes are TRBV7-9 and TRBJ2-1; a possible D gene is TRBD2 (7 bases). Trimming removed 0 bases at V and 5 bases at J, with 17 bases between. The CDR3 extends over 17 amino acids. The germline gives CDR1 SEHNR, CDR2 FQNEAQ (reference sequence).

The V and J genes are TRBV4-3 and TRBJ2-3, with 9 bases that match TRBD2. The CDR3 spans 15 residues. In germline, CDR1 is LGHNA, CDR2 YSLEER. V lost 3 bases to trimming and J lost 1 base; unmatched junction nucleotides: 2. CDR3 sequence: CASSHQREGTDTQYF. DNA for the CDR3: TGCGCCAGCAGCCACCAGCGGGAGGGCACAGATACGCAGTATTTT.

This clone was detected only once. This chain uses TRBV7-9 with TRBJ2-2; 12 nucleotides align to TRBD2. The CDR3 loop spans 16 amino acids. The germline V gene encodes CDR1 SEHNR and CDR2 FQNEAQ (reference sequence). J lost 3 bases, V lost 2 bases, and 1 base had no gene match. In nucleotides, the CDR3 is TGTGCCAGCAGCTTAAGACTAGCGGGAGACACCGGGGAGCTGTTTTTT. Its protein product is CASSLRLAGDTGELFF.

V usage is TRBV4-3 and J usage is TRBJ2-3; 9 bases agree with TRBD1. This CDR3 contains 17 residues. V lost 2 bases and J lost 4; bases outside the gene matches: 10. Looked up from germline, CDR1 is LGHNA and CDR2 is YSLEER. The CDR3 coding sequence is TGCGCCAGCAGCCAAACAGGGGGCGCCGGAAACGCAGATACGCAGTATTTT. It encodes CASSQTGGAGNADTQYF.

This clone was recorded only once. The chain combines TRBV11-2 with TRBJ2-7, with 8 bases aligning to TRBD2. Germline V gene lookup returns CDR1 SGHAT and CDR2 FQNNGV. Trimming removed 4 bases from V and 12 bases from J; junction bases left unmatched: 11. This CDR3 is built from 13 residues. CDR3 sequence: CASSSVSGDGPYF. The CDR3, as DNA: TGTGCCAGCAGCTCAGTTAGCGGGGACGGGCCGTACTTC.

This chain links TRBV10-3 with TRBJ2-5; no definite D call. V lost 3 bases, J lost 2 bases, and 10 bases lay in between. The CDR3 is 14 residues long. Germline V lookup: CDR1 ENHRY, CDR2 SYGVKD. The CDR3 is CAISDAHSQETQYF. The CDR3 nucleotides are TGTGCCATCAGTGATGCCCATAGTCAAGAGACCCAGTACTTC.